The 9 T cell receptor beta chains given below trace back to one sample, sequenced in a study of blood T cells in healthy people across ages. Combining a sample-barcoded 5' primer with a J-beta primer mix, a second PCR ran for 7 to 11 cycles. TCRdb re-called the 5' RACE reads with MiXCR, one entry per CDR3 protein. The sample has hundreds of thousands of distinct CDR3 sequences, roughly 25% seen once. These records were also assigned to another study, of T cells of mothers and their children.

Input material: blood. Every receptor here comes from a boy younger than 18 in good health.

The chain has TRBV7-6 and TRBJ1-4; 8 bases map to TRBD1. Germline V CDR1 and CDR2: SGHVS, FNYEAQ. The CDR3 is 22 residues long. The V segment lost 5 bases and the J segment 0 bases; nucleotides outside the gene matches: 23. CDR3 sequence: CASSGGTGNTPDRFATNEKLFF. The CDR3 DNA is TGTGCCAGCAGCGGGGGGACAGGCAATACCCCCGACCGCTTTGCAACTAATGAAAAACTGTTTTTT.

V and J are TRBV9 and TRBJ2-1; 7 nucleotides align to TRBD2. The CDR3 extends over 15 amino acids. Germline V gives CDR1 SGDLS, CDR2 YYNGEE. The J segment lost 12 bases and the V segment lost 0 bases, leaving 12 bases of the junction unmatched. The CDR3 DNA reads TGTGCCAGCAGCGTAGAGGTGAGCGGGGAAGGCGGGCAGTTCTTC. Its translation is CASSVEVSGEGGQFF.

The chain joins TRBV20-1 to TRBJ1-3; a weak D match, TRBD1 (5 bases). Germline-derived CDR1 and CDR2 are DFQATT and SNEGSKA (reference sequence). With 0 bases removed from V and 2 bases from J, the gap between germline ends came to 8 bases. The CDR3 is made up of 14 amino acids. The DNA of the CDR3 is TGCAGTGCTAGAGACAGGGAGACTGGAAACACCATATATTTT. Translation: CSARDRETGNTIYF.

The V call is TRBV7-2, the J call TRBJ1-1; D is ambiguous. Germline lookup yields CDR1 SGHTA and CDR2 FQGNSA. V lost 1 base and J 2 bases, leaving 14 bases between the germline ends. The CDR3 runs to 16 residues. The DNA for the CDR3 is TGTGCCAGCAGCTTAGGAAGGTCTCGGATAAACACTGAAGCTTTCTTT. Translated: CASSLGRSRINTEAFF. Based on the CDR3 plus reference TRBV7-2 and TRBJ1-1, the full variable domain is GAGVSQSPSNKVTEKGKDVELRCDPISGHTALYWYRQSLGQGLEFLIYFQGNSAPDKSGLPSDRFSAERTGGSVSTLTIQRTQQEDSAVYLCASSLGRSRINTEAFFGQGTRLTVV.

This clonotype was counted a few times. This rearrangement joins TRBV7-2 to TRBJ2-5; 8 bases are shared with TRBD1. The J call may be in error: the DNA end matches TRBJ2-7 better. CDR1 and CDR2 from the germline V gene are SGHTA and FQGNSA. The CDR3 has 12 residues. The CDR3 DNA follows: TGTGCCAGCAGCTACGGGACAGGCGAGCAGTACTTC. Its protein product is CASSYGTGEQYF.

This clonotype was picked up a small number of times. The chain is built from TRBV29-1 and TRBJ2-7; D remains unclear. V was shortened by 7 bases and J by 1 base, with 11 bases between the two germline ends. Germline values: CDR1 SQVTM, CDR2 ANQGSEA. This CDR3 has 12 amino acids. This CDR3 reads CSASDGSYEQYF. In DNA form, the CDR3 reads TGCAGCGCCTCGGACGGATCCTACGAGCAGTACTTC.

In this sample, this clonotype turned up a few times. J is TRBJ2-5 and V is TRBV7-9; D possibly corresponds to TRBD2 (6 bases). The last part of the DNA fits TRBJ2-1 better; the J call may be wrong. This CDR3 has 15 residues. CDR1 and CDR2 (germline): SEHNR, FQNEAQ (reference sequence). The CDR3 bases are TGTGCCAGCAGCTCGGGACTTGGCTTAGGTAATGAGCAGTTCTTC. Protein sequence: CASSSGLGLGNEQFF.

The CDR3 sequence: CATSGSIGQSYEQYF. The DNA for the CDR3 is TGTGCCACCAGCGGCAGTATCGGACAGTCCTACGAGCAGTACTTC. The genes are TRBV15 and TRBJ2-7, with D maybe TRBD1 (6 bases). Trimming shortened V by 5 bases and J by 1 base, and 15 bases separated the two germline ends. The CDR3 extends over 15 amino acids. CDR1 and CDR2 (germline): LNHNV, YYDKDF (reference sequence).

This chain joins TRBV6-5 and TRBJ1-3; D not resolved. The CDR3 consists of 15 residues. V lost 7 bases and J 0 bases, leaving 13 bases between the germline ends. Germline loops: CDR1 MNHEY, CDR2 SVGAGI. Here the CDR3 reads CASNKIGASGNTIYF. The CDR3 DNA sequence: TGTGCCAGCAATAAAATAGGTGCCTCTGGAAACACCATATATTTT.